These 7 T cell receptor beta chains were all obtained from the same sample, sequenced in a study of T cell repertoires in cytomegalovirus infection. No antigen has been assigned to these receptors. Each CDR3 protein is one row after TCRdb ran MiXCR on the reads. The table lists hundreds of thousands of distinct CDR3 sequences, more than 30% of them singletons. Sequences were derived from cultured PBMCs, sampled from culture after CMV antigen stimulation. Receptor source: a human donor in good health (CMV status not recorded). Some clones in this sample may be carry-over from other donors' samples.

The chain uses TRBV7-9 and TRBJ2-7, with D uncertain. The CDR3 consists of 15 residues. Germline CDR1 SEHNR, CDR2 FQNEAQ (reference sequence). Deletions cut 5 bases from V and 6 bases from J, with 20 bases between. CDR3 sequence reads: CASSPRGPLKGEQYV. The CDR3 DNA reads TGTGCCAGCAGCCCCCGCGGCCCCCTCAAAGGCGAGCAGTACGTC.

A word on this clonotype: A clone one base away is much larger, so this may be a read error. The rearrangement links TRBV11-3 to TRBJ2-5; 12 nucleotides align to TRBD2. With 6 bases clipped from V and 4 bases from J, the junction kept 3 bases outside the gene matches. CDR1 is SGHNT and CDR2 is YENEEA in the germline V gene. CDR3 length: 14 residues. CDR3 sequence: CASRPGLAGETQYF. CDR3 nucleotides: TGTGCCAGCAGACCGGGACTAGCGGGAGAGACCCAGTACTTC.

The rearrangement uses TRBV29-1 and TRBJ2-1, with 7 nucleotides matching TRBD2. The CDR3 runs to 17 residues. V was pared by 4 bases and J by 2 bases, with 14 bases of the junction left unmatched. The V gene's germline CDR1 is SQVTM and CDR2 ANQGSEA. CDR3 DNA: TGCAGCGTTGCTGGGCACCCTCTAGCGGTCGCCTACAATGAGCAGTTCTTC. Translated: CSVAGHPLAVAYNEQFF.

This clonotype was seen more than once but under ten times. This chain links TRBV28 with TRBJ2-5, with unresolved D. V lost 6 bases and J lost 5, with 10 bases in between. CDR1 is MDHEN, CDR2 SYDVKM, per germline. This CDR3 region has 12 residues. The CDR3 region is CASSIELETQYF. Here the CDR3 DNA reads TGTGCCAGCAGCATCGAGTTGGAGACCCAGTACTTC.

The CDR3 spells CASSLALSEETQYF. CDR3 DNA sequence: TGTGCCAGCAGCTTGGCCCTTAGCGAGGAGACCCAGTACTTC. The J gene is TRBJ2-5, the V gene TRBV5-6; D is perhaps TRBD2 (5 bases). Trimming stripped 0 bases from V and 5 bases from J, with 11 bases between. The CDR3 covers 14 residues. Germline assignment: CDR1 SGHDT and CDR2 YYEEEE.

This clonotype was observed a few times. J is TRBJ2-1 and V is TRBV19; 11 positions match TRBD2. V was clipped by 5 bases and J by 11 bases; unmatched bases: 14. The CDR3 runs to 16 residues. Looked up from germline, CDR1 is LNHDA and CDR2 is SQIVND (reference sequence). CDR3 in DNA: TGTGCCAGTAGTTCACAGACCGGGACTAGCGGCTTTCAGCAGTTCTTC. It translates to CASSSQTGTSGFQQFF.

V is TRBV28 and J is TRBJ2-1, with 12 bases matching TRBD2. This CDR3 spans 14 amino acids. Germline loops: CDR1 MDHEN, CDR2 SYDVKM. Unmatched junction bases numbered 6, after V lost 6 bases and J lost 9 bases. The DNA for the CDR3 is TGTGCCAGCAGCCGTGGACTAGCGGGAACTGAGCAGTTCTTC. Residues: CASSRGLAGTEQFF.